Following are 24 T cell receptor beta chains from one sample sequenced in a study of blood T cell repertoires in COVID-19. Clones were read by immunoSEQ multiplex PCR, and TCRdb kept only the in-frame ones, dropping some. The table shows roughly 340,000 clones, with 70% to 90% occurring only once. What was sequenced was PBMCs or T cells enriched from blood (not recorded which). The receptor source for this set is a man aged 35-49 years in a cohort exposed to, infected with or recovered from COVID-19 (not recorded which).

V usage is TRBV5-1 and J usage is TRBJ2-6; D is possibly TRBD1 (6 bases). V shed 6 bases and J shed 2 bases, with 12 bases lying between them. The CDR3 is 15 residues long. The germline V gene has CDR1 SGHRS and CDR2 YFSETQ. The CDR3 DNA follows: TGCGCCAGCATGGTATCAGGGGCTGGGGCCAACGTCCTGACTTTC. This translates into CASMVSGAGANVLTF.

The chain uses TRBV28 and TRBJ2-2; 9 bases are a match to TRBD2. Trimming removed 2 bases from V and 5 bases from J; junction bases left unmatched: 9. Germline lookup yields CDR1 MDHEN and CDR2 SYDVKM. The CDR3 sequence is 17 residues long. DNA for the CDR3: TGTGCCAGCAGTTTAATCGCCCTAGCGGGAAAAACCGGGGAGCTGTTTTTT. Translation gives CASSLIALAGKTGELFF.

The V and J genes are TRBV29-1 and TRBJ2-7; D may be TRBD1 (5 bases). The CDR3 consists of 11 residues. The V end was cut by 6 bases, the J end by 4 bases, with 10 bases between. The germline CDR1 and CDR2 sequences are SQVTM and ANQGSEA. The CDR3, as DNA: TGCAGCGTGGAGACAGAGTACGAGCAGTACTTC. It translates to CSVETEYEQYF.

The chain combines TRBV7-2 with TRBJ1-6; D is unclear. The germline V and J ends were trimmed by 4 bases and 9 bases, with 10 bases remaining between them. This CDR3 spans 13 amino acids. The germline V gene has CDR1 SGHTA and CDR2 FQGNSA. Here the CDR3 reads CASSWASSSPLHF. The CDR3, as DNA: TGTGCCAGCAGCTGGGCCTCCTCTTCACCCCTCCACTTT. The variable domain in full, with the rest retrieved from reference TRBV7-2 and TRBJ1-6, is GAGVSQSPSNKVTEKGKDVELRCDPISGHTALYWYRQSLGQGLEFLIYFQGNSAPDKSGLPSDRFSAERTGGSVSTLTIQRTQQEDSAVYLCASSWASSSPLHFGNGTRLTVT.

V is TRBV11-1 and J is TRBJ2-4; D remains ambiguous. This CDR3 is built from 14 residues. Trimming removed 1 base from V and 0 bases from J, with 4 bases in between. The germline gives CDR1 SGHAT, CDR2 FQDESV (reference sequence). Here the CDR3 reads CASSLGAAKNIQYF. DNA of the CDR3: TGTGCCAGCAGCTTAGGGGCAGCCAAAAACATTCAGTACTTC.

CDR3 loop: CASSLTSRGRDGYTF. CDR3 DNA sequence: TGTGCCAGCAGCTTGACTTCGCGGGGGCGCGATGGCTACACCTTC. The rearrangement uses TRBV5-4 and TRBJ1-2, with D possibly being TRBD1 (6 bases). The CDR3 consists of 15 residues. Germline V lookup: CDR1 SGHNT, CDR2 YYREEE (reference sequence). The ends were cut back, 1 base at V and 6 bases at J, with 16 bases in the middle.

The chain carries TRBV10-3 and TRBJ1-1, with 9 bases matching TRBD1. V was clipped by 4 bases and J by 4 bases; unmatched bases: 7. Germline V gene data show CDR1 as ENHRY and CDR2 as SYGVKD. The CDR3 runs 15 residues. The CDR3 sequence: CAISGPGQGSTEAFF. The CDR3 DNA follows: TGTGCCATCAGTGGCCCCGGACAGGGGAGCACTGAAGCTTTCTTT.

The chain recombines TRBV6-5 with TRBJ1-3; D is ambiguous. Looked up from germline, CDR1 is MNHEY and CDR2 is SVGAGI. The ends were cut back, 0 bases at V and 0 bases at J, with 9 bases in the middle. CDR3 length: 16 amino acids. CDR3: CASSYSSRLSGNTIYF. In DNA, the CDR3 is TGTGCCAGCAGTTACTCGTCCAGGCTCTCTGGAAACACCATATATTTT.

This chain connects TRBV19 to TRBJ1-5; a possible D gene is TRBD1 (5 bases). Germline V gene sequence: CDR1 LNHDA, CDR2 SQIVND (reference sequence). The CDR3 runs 13 residues. Trimming pared 1 base from V and 12 bases from J, leaving 13 bases between. CDR3 bases: TGTGCCAGTAGTATAGTGGGGCCATCGGACCAGCATTTT. This encodes CASSIVGPSDQHF.

This chain connects TRBV6-5 to TRBJ1-1; the D gene is possibly TRBD1 (5 bases). Looked up from germline, CDR1 is MNHEY and CDR2 is SVGAGI. The V and J ends lost 7 bases and 5 bases respectively, with 14 bases between them. This CDR3 contains 13 residues. The CDR3 here is CASTIPGFTEAFF. The CDR3 DNA reads TGTGCCAGCACCATCCCAGGGTTTACTGAAGCTTTCTTT.

The rearrangement uses TRBV29-1 and TRBJ2-7; 9 nucleotides match TRBD1. The CDR3 covers 14 residues. The germline V gene encodes CDR1 SQVTM and CDR2 ANQGSEA. Germline trimming cut 7 bases from V and 6 bases from J; bases unmatched to any gene: 13. In DNA form, the CDR3 reads TGCAGCGCCCGGATCGGGACAGGGACTATCGAGCAGTACTTC. Translating it yields CSARIGTGTIEQYF.

The rearrangement joins TRBV5-1 to TRBJ2-7; tentatively, D is TRBD2 (6 bases). V was shortened by 0 bases and J by 7 bases, with 14 bases between the two germline ends. CDR1 and CDR2 (germline): SGHRS, YFSETQ. This CDR3 spans 14 amino acids. The CDR3 DNA follows: TGCGCCAGCAGCTTGGTTGGAGGGTCCCGGGAGCAGTACTTC. Amino acids: CASSLVGGSREQYF.

The rearrangement uses TRBV7-9 and TRBJ2-7; 10 positions match TRBD2. In germline, CDR1 is SEHNR, CDR2 FQNEAQ (reference sequence). This CDR3 has 13 amino acids. V was pared by 8 bases and J by 6 bases, with 7 bases of the junction left unmatched. The CDR3 DNA is TGTGCCAGCCTTATAGCGGGAGGAGCCGAGCAGTACTTC. As protein: CASLIAGGAEQYF.

The chain is built from TRBV7-3 and TRBJ2-7; D gene ambiguous. Trimming stripped 2 bases from V and 0 bases from J, with 11 bases between. There are 15 residues in the CDR3. Germline V CDR1 and CDR2: SGHTA, FQGTGA. The DNA of the CDR3 is TGTGCCAGCAGCTTATTGGCGGCAAGCTCCTACGAGCAGTACTTC. Its translation is CASSLLAASSYEQYF.

The gene calls are TRBV7-3 and TRBJ2-5; D might be TRBD2 (6 bases). The CDR3 sequence is 13 residues long. V was shortened by 8 bases and J by 5 bases, with 15 bases between the two germline ends. Germline CDR1 reads SGHTA; CDR2 reads FQGTGA. CDR3 loop: CASSRGRMETQYF. The CDR3 region has the DNA TGTGCCAGCTCTCGGGGGAGAATGGAGACCCAGTACTTC.

The chain carries TRBV3-1 (or the pseudogene TRBV3-2) and TRBJ2-1; unclear D gene. Per the germline V gene, CDR1 is LGHDT and CDR2 is YNNKEL (reference sequence). The CDR3 totals 15 residues. V lost 1 base to trimming and J lost 4 bases, with 11 bases between them. CDR3 sequence: CASSQVDSLYNEQFF. As DNA, the CDR3 is TGTGCCAGCAGCCAAGTTGACTCGCTATACAATGAGCAGTTCTTC.

The chain uses TRBV7-2 and TRBJ2-3, with TRBD2 matching 12 bases. CDR1 SGHTA and CDR2 FQGNSA come from the germline V gene. The CDR3 contains 14 residues. V shed 7 bases and J 6 bases; nucleotides not matched to a gene: 5. The CDR3 loop is CASTRLAGVDTQYF. The CDR3 nucleotides are TGTGCCAGCACCCGACTAGCGGGAGTTGATACGCAGTATTTT.

The rearrangement uses TRBV28 and TRBJ1-5; D remains unclear. The CDR3 runs 12 residues. CDR1 is MDHEN and CDR2 is SYDVKM in the germline V gene. V lost 1 base, J lost 9 bases, and 7 bases lay in between. CDR3 residues: CASSLFPGPQHF. DNA for the CDR3: TGTGCCAGCAGTTTATTCCCGGGGCCCCAGCATTTT.

The CDR3 DNA follows: TGTGCCAGTAGTCCCCGGGGGGGACCCTACGAGCAGTACTTC. Protein: CASSPRGGPYEQYF. The chain recombines TRBV19 with TRBJ2-7; 8 bases fit TRBD2. J was trimmed by 2 bases and V by 5 bases; bases with no gene match: 5. CDR3 length: 14 amino acids. Germline values: CDR1 LNHDA, CDR2 SQIVND (reference sequence).

The V gene is TRBV21-1, the J gene TRBJ2-3; TRBD2 was called by the table and not checked on the DNA. TRBV21-1 is a pseudogene locus. The CDR3 has 15 amino acids. CDR3 region: CASSKDPGVTDTQYF. The CDR3 bases are TGTGCCAGCAGCAAAGATCCGGGAGTGACAGATACGCAGTATTTT.

The J gene is TRBJ2-7, the V gene TRBV28; 7 bases agree with TRBD2. The ends lost 4 bases at V and 6 bases at J; junction bases unmatched: 9. Germline V CDR1 and CDR2: MDHEN, SYDVKM. The CDR3 contains 14 residues. DNA for the CDR3: TGTGCCAGCAGTTCCCTTTGGTGGGGGGGCGAGCAGTACTTC. It is translated as CASSSLWWGGEQYF.

This chain connects TRBV19 to TRBJ1-4; D ambiguous. CDR3 length: 11 amino acids. V was shortened by 7 bases and J by 4 bases, with 4 bases between the two germline ends. The germline gives CDR1 LNHDA, CDR2 SQIVND (reference sequence). As DNA, the CDR3 is TGTGCCAGTAACTATAATGAAAAACTGTTTTTT. This codes for CASNYNEKLFF.

The CDR3 here is CASSGLAGHEQYF. As DNA, the CDR3 is TGTGCCAGCAGTGGACTAGCGGGACACGAGCAGTACTTC. The V gene is TRBV2, the J gene TRBJ2-7, with TRBD2 matching 11 bases. The CDR3 has 13 amino acids. Germline V gene lookup returns CDR1 SNHLY and CDR2 FYNNEI. The junction had 1 base not matched to a gene; V was cut back by 4 bases and J by 5 bases.

This clone was found once. V and J are TRBV5-1 and TRBJ2-1, with TRBD2 identical over 11 bases. The CDR3 is 19 residues long. V lost 1 base and J lost 8; bases outside the gene matches: 17. Germline loops: CDR1 SGHRS, CDR2 YFSETQ. CDR3 in amino acids: CASSLFGVELAGAGHEQFF. The CDR3 region has the DNA TGCGCCAGCAGCTTGTTTGGGGTCGAACTAGCGGGAGCGGGGCATGAGCAGTTCTTC.